Here is one TCR beta chain with its context. Its binding antigen is unknown. Base qualities are not recorded, but no much larger clone differs from it by a single base. The data stem from a study of T-cell memory formation after mild COVID-19 (dated by TCRdb to the early 2020s). For the wider study: TCR sequence clusters from the two donors were largely donor specific. T-cell clones expanding and contracting after mild COVID-19 in a couple of donors were tracked by longitudinal TCRalpha and TCRbeta repertoire sequencing. Two young, previously healthy adult volunteers made up the cohort, one male and one female.

The CDR3 starts with the cysteine, ends with the phenylalanine, and has 16 residues. Only the CDR3 DNA is retained, 48 bases long and in frame from the first base. Compared with germline, V lacks 5 bases and J lacks 4 bases; bases without a gene match: 11. CDR1 MNHEY and CDR2 SVGAGI are derived from the germline V gene. The paper as a whole reports these results and caveats: The detection of some responding clones in pre-infection memory suggests that pre-existing cross-reactive memory T cells joined the SARS-CoV-2 response. Contracting CD4+ clones were located mainly in the CM and EM memory subsets, whereas CD8+ clones were found to be enriched in EMRA. Clones contracting from day 15 to 85 had balanced CD4/CD8 phenotypes, while a second wave expanding from day 15 to 37 was biased towards CD4+. SARS-CoV-2 specificity was not confirmed for the second-wave clones peaking on day 37. The study included only two mild cases, and larger cohorts that include severe cases with pre-infection samples were judged to be necessary.

Ficoll-Paque density gradient centrifugation was the method used to isolate PBMCs. For sequencing, an Illumina NovaSeq 6000 was employed. TCRalpha and TCRbeta cDNA libraries were constructed by 5'RACE with constant-segment primers, with sample barcodes and unique molecular identifiers being introduced. RNA was extracted from every sample with Trizol reagent. Library amplification was performed in two PCR steps, and a second sample barcode and Illumina TruSeq adapters were introduced in the second step. Libraries were sequenced on an Illumina NovaSeq with 2 x 150 bp paired-end reads. The original pipeline was this. Demultiplexing of reads and collapsing into UMI-guided consensus sequences were performed with migec v1.2.7. With mixcr v2.1.11, UMI consensuses were aligned to TRA and TRB V and J templates and assembled into clonotypes. Expanded or contracted clonotypes were those called significant by both edgeR and NoisET, with noise models trained on biological replicates. edgeR calls used a false discovery rate-adjusted p below 0.01 and a log2 fold-change threshold of 1. As an exploratory analysis of dynamics, max-normalized trajectories of the 1000 most abundant clonotypes were examined with PCA combined with hierarchical clustering. Separately sequenced CD4+ and CD8+ repertoires were used to assign the CD4 or CD8 phenotype of responding clones. The public sequencing data were trimmed at Q25 with fastp and processed into clonotypes with MiXCR by TCRdb, which kept only in-frame beta chains. Rows merge per CDR3 protein into single entries with the most common DNA and genes. In this record, the V and J calls reflect TCRdb's handling and not the investigators' own analysis. The sample table contains roughly 580,000 distinct CDR3 sequences; only one count was recorded for around 17% of them. Jointly, the top ten make up around 13% of the sample.

The sequence was obtained from an adult woman who had mild COVID-19 (a few samples of this study predate the infection). The sample titles of this study are shuffled in the database, so cell type and time point are left out; the donor was told from shared clones. This receptor chain uses TRBV6-5 and TRBJ2-1; 7 bases in between match TRBD2. Sequenced sample: PBMCs or a T cell subset sorted from them (not recorded which). The CDR3 region reads CASSPLGEAGYNEQFF. DNA sequence: TGTGCCAGCAGTCCCCTGGGGGAAGCGGGGTACAATGAGCAGTTCTTC.